This record concerns one TCR beta chain sequence. What it binds is unknown. UMIs were included in TCR beta cDNA generated by 5'RACE template switching. No DNA is given; TCRdb re-called the 5' RACE reads and lists each CDR3 protein once. The sample includes almost 450,000 distinct CDR3 sequences. The data were obtained in a study of T cells expressing NK-cell markers. Across the whole study: From sorted CD3+CD56+NKG2C+, CD3+CD56+NKG2C- and CD3+CD56-NKG2C+ T cells came the TCR beta repertoires. Seven HCMV-seropositive donors and one seronegative donor made up the eight sequenced donors. Broader study findings: The same clonotypes also predominated in the CD3+CD56-NKG2C+ fraction of several donors.

Germline CDR1 is DFQATT and CDR2 is SNEGSKA (reference sequence). There are 15 residues in the CDR3. This receptor was identified in a woman aged 18 to 75 in good health. Sequencing was done on a sample of blood T cells: a sorted CD56 or NKG2C T cell subset, CD4+ or CD8+ T cells, or bulk PBMC T cells (not recorded which). The chain has TRBV20-1 and TRBJ1-2; TCRdb calls TRBD1, which cannot be checked without DNA. CDR3: CSARGGTGKNYGYTF.